Listed below are T cell receptor beta chains from one sample, sequenced in a study of T cell responses to AZD1222 COVID-19 vaccine. The method was immunoSEQ multiplex PCR; TCRdb's version includes in-frame clones alone and lacks a portion of them. The sample consists of 95,000 to 110,000 clones, around nine tenths of them appearing once. Sequences were derived from peripheral blood, sampled on day 0 of AZD1222 vaccination. All receptors come from an adult in good health. Both conserved end residues are trimmed from each CDR3. A D gene is named only where the DNA matches it firmly.

V | length | D | CDR3
TRBV2 | 12 | - | ASSEVGGYTEAF
TRBV2 | 13 | - | ASSEVAGTGGPYT
TRBV10-3 | 12 | - | ASTEGQGPYEQY
TRBV20-1 | 9 | - | SARDSYEQY
TRBV2 | 14 | TRBD2 | ASILSGTSLTGELF
TRBV7-8 | 12 | - | ASSYSWGNQPQH
TRBV4-2 | 14 | - | ASSQLSGGSQETQY
TRBV27 | 12 | - | ASSPQNPPYGYT
TRBV6-1 | 11 | - | ASKVEQNTEAF
TRBV6-5 | 13 | - | ASRRWGGPGNEQF
TRBV19 | 11 | - | ASSPDRYTEAF
TRBV6-5 | 10 | - | ASSRSGLEAF
TRBV5-4 | 10 | - | ASSLDSSVAF
TRBV14 | 12 | - | ASSQWQGGEKLF
TRBV6-5 | 12 | - | ASSYSSPTGEAF
TRBV5-1 | 11 | - | ASTRGERTEAF
TRBV23-1 | 17 | TRBD1 | ASSQPGQRVITGVNTIY
TRBV7-2 | 14 | - | ASSLFTGFPSYEQY
TRBV30 | 8 | - | AQRNYGYT
TRBV5-1 | 14 | - | ASSRGAGPSNTEAF
TRBV7-6 | 15 | TRBD1 | ASSLGWTGVGGEKLF
TRBV7-3 | 14 | TRBD2 | ASSPHSGGVGNEQF
TRBV19 | 12 | - | ASSIDPGSGELF
TRBV2 | 13 | TRBD2 | ASSEIAGGSYEQY
TRBV25-1 | 11 | - | ASSELGRVSQY
TRBV18 | 13 | TRBD1 | ASSVGTGLTTEAF
TRBV4-1 | 19 | - | ASSLFRDNKELVGGYNTQY
TRBV2 | 14 | - | ASSDQGIVGSGGYT
TRBV11-2 | 16 | - | ASSLDFGQTTSTDTQY
TRBV12-3/TRBV12-4 | 11 | - | ASSGGPHNEQF
TRBV6-6 | 13 | - | ASSDPALSNQPQH
TRBV2 | 13 | - | ASSDSIGAYQPQH
TRBV12-3/TRBV12-4 | 10 | - | ASRVNNSPLH
TRBV7-8 | 9 | - | ASSLGDEQY
TRBV5-1 | 16 | TRBD2 | ASSLGLVGGISTDTQY
TRBV7-3 | 12 | TRBD1 | ASSLTQGVGEQF
TRBV20-1 | 8 | - | SARTRGYT
TRBV9 | 15 | - | ASSVPSGGGDLNEQF
TRBV7-9 | 13 | TRBD1 | ASHGGQGGYNEQF
TRBV15 | 14 | - | ATSRDWGASNYGYT
TRBV15 | 12 | TRBD1 | ATSRTGGNQPQH
TRBV19 | 12 | TRBD1 | ASSSDRGFYEQY
TRBV3-1/TRBV3-2 | 10 | - | ASSQDFNGYT
TRBV18 | 12 | - | ASSPTDNTGELF
TRBV21-1 | 12 | - | ASSKLGGTGEQY